This T cell receptor (beta chain) was obtained from a study of tumor-infiltrating lymphocytes in oesophageal squamous cell carcinoma (dated by TCRdb to 2015 to 2016). Library construction relied on PCR. For sequencing, an Illumina HiSeq 2000 was employed. The raw public data were reprocessed by TCRdb itself: fastp quality trimming at Q25, MiXCR clonotype calling, in-frame beta chains only. Identical CDR3 proteins give one entry, which carries the most common genes and DNA. The sample records about 12,000 distinct CDR3 sequences, around 49% of which are singletons. The ten largest clones represent approximately 30% of the sample. CDR1 and CDR2 are read off the germline V gene as SGHTA and FQGTGA. Relative to germline, V is missing 1 base and J is missing 8 bases, with 9 bases of the junction outside any gene match. The cysteine opens and the phenylalanine closes a CDR3 of 16 amino acids. Only the CDR3 region is kept as DNA, spanning 48 bases read in frame from base 1.

In the case of this clonotype: The specificity of this receptor is unknown. No much larger clone is present one base from it, and per-base qualities are unavailable.

The V and J genes are TRBV7-3 and TRBJ2-1, and TRBD1 aligns with 9 junction nucleotides. This receptor was taken from a female donor with esophageal squamous cell carcinoma. Specimen: esophageal tumor tissue. CDR3 sequence: CASSLNLDRGSDEQFF. The DNA sequence is as follows: TGTGCCAGCAGCTTAAATCTGGACAGGGGCTCCGATGAGCAGTTCTTC.